These 17 T cell receptor beta chains were all obtained from the same sample, sequenced in a study of cytomegalovirus exposure and HLA in healthy donors. Clones were read by immunoSEQ multiplex PCR, and TCRdb kept only the in-frame ones, dropping some. The sample carries about 150,000 clones, around 93% recorded once. The sample comprised PBMCs. Receptors originate from a man younger than 35 in good health and CMV-seropositive.

The chain uses TRBV7-2 and TRBJ2-6; no clear D gene. In germline, CDR1 is SGHTA, CDR2 FQGNSA. The CDR3 covers 14 residues. V lost 5 bases to trimming and J lost 1 base, with 6 bases between them. The CDR3 reads CASSLNSGANVLTF. CDR3 bases: TGTGCCAGCAGCCTTAATTCTGGGGCCAACGTCCTGACTTTC.

The chain links TRBV4-2 to TRBJ2-7; D not resolved. CDR1 and CDR2 (germline): LGHNA, YNFKEQ. The CDR3 sequence is 13 residues long. The V end was cut by 4 bases, the J end by 4 bases, with 11 bases between. The CDR3 sequence is CASSRGAVYEQYF. DNA for the CDR3: TGTGCCAGCAGCCGCGGAGCAGTATACGAGCAGTACTTC.

This clone was picked up one time. This rearrangement joins TRBV27 to TRBJ2-2; TRBD1 aligns across 9 bases. CDR1 is MNHEY and CDR2 is SMNVEV in the germline V gene (reference sequence). The V and J ends lost 0 bases and 3 bases, in that order; junction bases with no gene match: 8. The length of the CDR3 is 18 residues. CDR3 in amino acids: CASSLSPPGTGYTGELFF. The CDR3 DNA is TGTGCCAGCAGTTTATCCCCACCAGGGACAGGGTACACCGGGGAGCTGTTTTTT.

This chain joins TRBV4-1 and TRBJ1-1; 9 bases map to TRBD1. The germline V gene encodes CDR1 MGHRA and CDR2 YSYEKL. The CDR3 length is 17 residues. V was pared by 2 bases and J by 4 bases, with 11 bases of the junction left unmatched. This CDR3 reads CASSQQPGQGFSTEAFF. The CDR3 DNA is TGCGCCAGCAGCCAACAACCGGGACAGGGTTTTAGCACTGAAGCTTTCTTT.

The chain joins TRBV5-8 to TRBJ2-6, with D possibly TRBD1 on 6 matching bases. The CDR3 loop spans 16 amino acids. Germline V gene data show CDR1 as SGHTS and CDR2 as YDEGEE. Trimming removed 1 base at V and 2 bases at J, with 10 bases between. DNA for the CDR3: TGTGCCAGCAGCTTGTGGGGGCTGGCTGGGGCCAACGTCCTGACTTTC. It is translated as CASSLWGLAGANVLTF.

V usage is TRBV2 and J usage is TRBJ2-2; 9 positions match TRBD2. Trimming cost V 8 bases and J 5 bases; bases outside gene matches: 12. Germline V gives CDR1 SNHLY, CDR2 FYNNEI. The CDR3 covers 16 residues. The CDR3 sequence is CASSNKAGGTTGELFF. The CDR3 bases are TGTGCCAGCTCTAACAAAGCGGGAGGTACTACCGGGGAGCTGTTTTTT.

The V and J genes are TRBV10-3 and TRBJ2-1, with 7 bases aligning to TRBD1. J was trimmed by 10 bases and V by 2 bases; bases with no gene match: 8. Germline assignment: CDR1 ENHRY and CDR2 SYGVKD. The CDR3 consists of 14 residues. The CDR3 spells CAISEANSGQEQFF. The CDR3 DNA reads TGTGCCATCAGTGAGGCCAACTCGGGACAGGAGCAGTTCTTC.

The V gene is TRBV4-2, the J gene TRBJ2-3, with 9 nucleotides matching TRBD2. The germline gives CDR1 LGHNA, CDR2 YNFKEQ. This CDR3 contains 17 residues. V trimming: 0 bases; J trimming: 5 bases; junction bases outside the gene matches: 9. This CDR3 is CASSQDVLAGTGDTQYF. In DNA form, the CDR3 reads TGTGCCAGCAGCCAAGATGTTCTAGCGGGAACGGGAGATACGCAGTATTTT.

The V call is TRBV9, the J call TRBJ2-1; TRBD1 matches at 7 bases. The V and J ends lost 2 bases and 12 bases, in that order; junction bases with no gene match: 14. The length of the CDR3 is 15 residues. The germline gives CDR1 SGDLS, CDR2 YYNGEE. The CDR3 bases are TGTGCCAGCAGCGTCGAGGGGGCCCGAGCGCCGAGGCAGTTCTTC. Protein: CASSVEGARAPRQFF. The complete variable domain, with remaining parts taken from reference TRBV9 and TRBJ2-1, reads DSGVTQTPKHLITATGQRVTLRCSPRSGDLSVYWYQQSLDQGLQFLIQYYNGEERAKGNILERFSAQQFPDLHSELNLSSLELGDSALYFCASSVEGARAPRQFFGPGTRLTVL.

The chain links TRBV6-1 to TRBJ2-7; tentatively, D is TRBD1 (6 bases). There are 12 residues in the CDR3. V lost 11 bases and J 0 bases, leaving 11 bases between the germline ends. Germline values: CDR1 MNHNS, CDR2 SASEGT. This CDR3 reads CAVLRGSYEQYF. The CDR3 DNA sequence: TGTGCCGTCCTCAGGGGCTCCTACGAGCAGTACTTC.

This clone was detected only once. The chain combines TRBV2 with TRBJ2-1; tentatively, D is TRBD2 (6 bases). V lost 1 base to trimming and J lost 12 bases, with 19 bases between them. Germline V gene data show CDR1 as SNHLY and CDR2 as FYNNEI. This CDR3 comprises 15 residues. The DNA of the CDR3 is TGTGCCAGCAGTGAAGGGTGGAGGGACCCCAACTCGCAGTTCTTC. It is translated as CASSEGWRDPNSQFF.

This clone was detected only once. The chain is built from TRBV29-1 and TRBJ1-2; 7 bases are a match to TRBD1. The germline V gene encodes CDR1 SQVTM and CDR2 ANQGSEA. Trimming at V came to 6 bases and at J to 4 bases, leaving 14 bases not matched to a gene. The CDR3 sequence is 15 residues long. CDR3 coding DNA: TGCAGCGTGCCCACCTACAACCAGGGGGGCTATGGCTACACCTTC. It specifies CSVPTYNQGGYGYTF.

This clone came up once. CDR3 residues: CASSTGGEGNEQFF. The CDR3 nucleotides are TGTGCCAGCTCAACCGGGGGAGAAGGGAATGAGCAGTTCTTC. The gene calls are TRBV5-4 and TRBJ2-1, with a tentative D call TRBD2 (6 bases). The germline V gene encodes CDR1 SGHNT and CDR2 YYREEE (reference sequence). The CDR3 has 14 residues. Trimming took 7 bases from V and 7 from J, leaving 18 bases between them.

The chain employs TRBV10-2 and TRBJ2-7, with D maybe TRBD2 (6 bases). V was pared by 6 bases and J by 7 bases, with 19 bases between. Germline assignment: CDR1 WSHSY and CDR2 SAAADI. The CDR3 has 14 residues. The CDR3 here is CASSAGSFQEEQYF. CDR3 in DNA: TGCGCCAGCAGCGCGGGATCCTTTCAAGAGGAGCAGTACTTC.

The chain is built from TRBV19 and TRBJ1-1; 7 bases align to TRBD1. Germline V CDR1 and CDR2: LNHDA, SQIVND (reference sequence). This CDR3 spans 16 amino acids. The J segment lost 0 bases and the V segment lost 4 bases, leaving 8 bases of the junction unmatched. The CDR3 is CASSSKGAEVNTEAFF. CDR3 bases: TGTGCCAGTAGTAGCAAGGGGGCCGAGGTGAACACTGAAGCTTTCTTT. Looking up the rest from reference TRBV19 and TRBJ1-1 gives the full variable domain: DGGITQSPKYLFRKEGQNVTLSCEQNLNHDAMYWYRQDPGQGLRLIYYSQIVNDFQKGDIAEGYSVSREKKESFPLTVTSAQKNPTAFYLCASSSKGAEVNTEAFFGQGTRLTVV.

This rearrangement joins TRBV5-4 to TRBJ2-1, with D unclear. V shed 0 bases and J shed 5 bases, with 15 bases lying between them. The CDR3 is made up of 16 amino acids. CDR1 is SGHNT and CDR2 is YYREEE in the germline V gene (reference sequence). Here the CDR3 DNA reads TGTGCCAGCAGCTTGGGACTGCAGAACGAGAACAATGAGCAGTTCTTC. Protein sequence: CASSLGLQNENNEQFF.

The sample holds one count of this clone. The V call is TRBV7-8, the J call TRBJ2-7; D is unclear. V dropped 0 bases and J dropped 6 bases, with 12 bases sitting between them. CDR1 is SGHVS, CDR2 FQNEAQ, per germline. The CDR3 sequence is 14 residues long. This CDR3 is CASSLARGTTEQYF. CDR3 DNA: TGTGCCAGCAGCTTAGCGCGCGGCACAACCGAGCAGTACTTC.